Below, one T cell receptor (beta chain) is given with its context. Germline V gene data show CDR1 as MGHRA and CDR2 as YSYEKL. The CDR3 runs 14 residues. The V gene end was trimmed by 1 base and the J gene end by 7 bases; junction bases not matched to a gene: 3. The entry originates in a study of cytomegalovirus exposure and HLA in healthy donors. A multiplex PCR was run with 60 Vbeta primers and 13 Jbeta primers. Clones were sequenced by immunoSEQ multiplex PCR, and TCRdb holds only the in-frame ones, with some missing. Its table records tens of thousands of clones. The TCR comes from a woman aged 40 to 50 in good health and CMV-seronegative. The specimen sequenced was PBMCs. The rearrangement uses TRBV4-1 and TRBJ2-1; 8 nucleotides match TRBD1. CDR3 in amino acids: CASSQVTGGNEQFF. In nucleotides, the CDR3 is TGCGCCAGCAGCCAAGTAACAGGGGGGAATGAGCAGTTCTTC.